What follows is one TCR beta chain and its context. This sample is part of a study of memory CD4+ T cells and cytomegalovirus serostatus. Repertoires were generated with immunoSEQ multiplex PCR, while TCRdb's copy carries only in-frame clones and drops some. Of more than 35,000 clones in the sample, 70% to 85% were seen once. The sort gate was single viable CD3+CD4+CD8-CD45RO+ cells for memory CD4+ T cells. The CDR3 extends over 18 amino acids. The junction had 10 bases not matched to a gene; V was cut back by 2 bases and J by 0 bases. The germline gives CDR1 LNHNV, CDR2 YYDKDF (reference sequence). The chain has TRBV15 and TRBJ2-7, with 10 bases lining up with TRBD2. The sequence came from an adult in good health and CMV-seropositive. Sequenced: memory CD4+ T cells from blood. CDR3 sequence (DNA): TGTGCCACCAGCAGACCTCTCGGACTAGCGGACGCCTCCTACGAGCAGTACTTC. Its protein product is CATSRPLGLADASYEQYF. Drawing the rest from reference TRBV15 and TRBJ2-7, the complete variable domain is DAMVIQNPRYQVTQFGKPVTLSCSQTLNHNVMYWYQQKSSQAPKLLFHYYDKDFNNEADTPDNFQSRRPNTSFCFLDIRSPGLGDTAMYLCATSRPLGLADASYEQYFGPGTRLTVT.